These T cell receptor beta chains were read from a single sample in a study of blood T cell repertoires in COVID-19. Profiling relied on immunoSEQ multiplex PCR, and the TCRdb table lists in-frame clones only, not all of them. This table has 55,000 to 70,000 clones, 81% appearing once. The material sequenced was peripheral blood. The origin of the receptors is a man aged 80 or over with acute or convalescent COVID-19. Both conserved end residues are part of each CDR3. The D gene is left open where the match is weak. For some rows the clone size is stated as once, few or many, or as a class when expanded; others skip it.

TGTGCCAGTAGTGTGACAGGGGGTACTTTCTATGGCTACACCTTC	CASSVTGGTFYGYTF	TRBV19	TRBJ1-2	TRBD1	once
TGTGCTAGTGGGGCTGAGGCGGGAAACACTGAAGCTTTCTTT	CASGAEAGNTEAFF	TRBV12-5	TRBJ1-1	.	.
TGTGCCAGCAGCCCGGGACAGTGGGCGTACATTCAGTACTTC	CASSPGQWAYIQYF	TRBV7-9	TRBJ2-4	TRBD1	.
TGTGCCAGCAGCGTTGGGACAGGGGAGAACGAGCAGTACTTC	CASSVGTGENEQYF	TRBV7-3	TRBJ2-7	TRBD1	.
TGTGCCAGTAGTATATTGGCTAGCGGAGTACAAGAGACCCAGTACTTC	CASSILASGVQETQYF	TRBV19	TRBJ2-5	TRBD2	.
TGTGCCAGTAGTGCGACGACAGGGATTAGCAATCAGCCCCAGCATTTT	CASSATTGISNQPQHF	TRBV19	TRBJ1-5	TRBD1	.
TGTGCCAGCAGTTACGGGACTAGCGGGAGATTCGGGGAGCTGTTTTTT	CASSYGTSGRFGELFF	TRBV6-5	TRBJ2-2	TRBD2	.
TGCGCCAGCAGCAAACGGGACTCTAACACAGATACGCAGTATTTT	CASSKRDSNTDTQYF	TRBV4-1	TRBJ2-3	.	.
TGTGCCAGCAGTCTACAGGGACAGCCCCAGCATTTT	CASSLQGQPQHF	TRBV27	TRBJ1-5	.	.
TGTGCCAGCAGCCGCGGGTTCCTCGGGAATACGCAGTATTTT	CASSRGFLGNTQYF	TRBV14	TRBJ2-3	.	few
TGTGCCAGCAGCCGGACCGTGGGGGAGGGCGCAGATACGCAGTATTTT	CASSRTVGEGADTQYF	TRBV4-2	TRBJ2-3	TRBD2	.
TGTGCCAGCAGCTTTCGAAACTCGTGGCAGGGGAGCAATGAGCAGTTCTTC	CASSFRNSWQGSNEQFF	TRBV7-2	TRBJ2-1	.	.
TGTGCCAGCAGCTTGACTAGCGGGGACACAGATACGCAGTATTTT	CASSLTSGDTDTQYF	TRBV7-2	TRBJ2-3	TRBD2	.
TGTGCCAGCAGCTTCCCGGCCAGGGGCGGTCTTGGAAACACCATATATTTT	CASSFPARGGLGNTIYF	TRBV7-9	TRBJ1-3	.	.
TGTGCCAGCAGCCAGCTTTCAGGGGGGAACTCTGGAAACACCATATATTTT	CASSQLSGGNSGNTIYF	TRBV5-6	TRBJ1-3	TRBD1	.
TGTGCCAGCAGCTCCGGGACAGGGAAATATTCACCCCTCCACTTT	CASSSGTGKYSPLHF	TRBV7-9	TRBJ1-6	TRBD1	.
TGTGCCAGCAGTCGAGGACAGGCGTACACCGGGGAGCTGTTTTTT	CASSRGQAYTGELFF	TRBV13	TRBJ2-2	TRBD1	few
TGCGCCAGCAGCATATCCGGACAGGGGGAGAATGAAAAACTGTTTTTT	CASSISGQGENEKLFF	TRBV5-1	TRBJ1-4	TRBD1	.
TGTGCCAGCAGTTTAGGGGACAGGCCCAGGGGCTACACCTTC	CASSLGDRPRGYTF	TRBV28	TRBJ1-2	TRBD1	.
TGTGCCAGCAGCCCCCAATTGCGGGCAGATACGCAGTATTTT	CASSPQLRADTQYF	TRBV4-2	TRBJ2-3	.	.
TGCGCCAGCAGCCAAGCGTCCAGGATGGGGGGCGAGCAGTACTTC	CASSQASRMGGEQYF	TRBV4-1	TRBJ2-7	.	.
TGTGCCAGCAGCTCCGACAGGGGGCGCCACTATGGCTACACCTTC	CASSSDRGRHYGYTF	TRBV11-1	TRBJ1-2	TRBD1	.
TGTGCCAGCAGCTTGGCCCCAAAAGAGACCCAGTACTTC	CASSLAPKETQYF	TRBV5-5	TRBJ2-5	.	.
TGCGCCAGCAGCAAAGGGGGGAACACTGAAGCTTTCTTT	CASSKGGNTEAFF	TRBV5-1	TRBJ1-1	.	once
TGTGCCAGCAGCCTCAGGCGGACAGGGGGAGGCACCCAGTACTTC	CASSLRRTGGGTQYF	TRBV14	TRBJ2-5	TRBD1	.
TGTGCCAGCAGCGGACAGGGTCCCGGCACTGAAGCTTTCTTT	CASSGQGPGTEAFF	TRBV7-2	TRBJ1-1	TRBD1	.
TGTGCCAGCAGCTTAGCTGGGATACTAGCGGGAGGTGGAAATACGCAGTATTTT	CASSLAGILAGGGNTQYF	TRBV7-2	TRBJ2-3	TRBD2	.